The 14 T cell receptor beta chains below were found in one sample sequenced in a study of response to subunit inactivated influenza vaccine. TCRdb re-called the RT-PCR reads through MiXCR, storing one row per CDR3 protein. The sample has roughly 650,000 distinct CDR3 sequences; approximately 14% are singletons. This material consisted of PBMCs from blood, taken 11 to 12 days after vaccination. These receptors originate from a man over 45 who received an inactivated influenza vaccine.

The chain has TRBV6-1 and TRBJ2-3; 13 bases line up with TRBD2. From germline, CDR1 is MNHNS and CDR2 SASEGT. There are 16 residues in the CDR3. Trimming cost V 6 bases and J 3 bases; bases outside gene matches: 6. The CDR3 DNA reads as TGTGCCAGCAGGCGGACTAGCGGGAGTTTAACAGATACGCAGTATTTT. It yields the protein CASRRTSGSLTDTQYF.

CDR3 sequence: CASSEAYRVNEKLFF. CDR3 DNA sequence: TGTGCCAGCAGTGAAGCCTACCGGGTCAACGAAAAACTGTTTTTT. The rearrangement joins TRBV2 to TRBJ1-4; D gene uncertain. Trimming removed 0 bases at V and 8 bases at J, with 13 bases between. The CDR3 is made up of 15 amino acids. CDR1 and CDR2 from the germline V gene are SNHLY and FYNNEI.

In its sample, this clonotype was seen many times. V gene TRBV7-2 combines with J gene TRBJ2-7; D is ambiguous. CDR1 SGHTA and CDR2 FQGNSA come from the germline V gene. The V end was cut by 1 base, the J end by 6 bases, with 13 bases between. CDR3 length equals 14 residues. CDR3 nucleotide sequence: TGTGCCAGCAGCTTAGTTCCCCCCCCGGGCGAGCAGTACTTC. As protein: CASSLVPPPGEQYF.

The CDR3, as DNA: TGTGCCAGCAGCTTAGCGGCCGGGACACAAACCTACGAGCAGTACTTC. Translated, it gives CASSLAAGTQTYEQYF. The chain employs TRBV11-1 and TRBJ2-7; possible D gene TRBD1, 6 bases. Germline CDR1 and CDR2: SGHAT and FQDESV (reference sequence). V lost 0 bases to trimming and J lost 2 bases, with 14 bases between them. The CDR3 is 16 amino acids.

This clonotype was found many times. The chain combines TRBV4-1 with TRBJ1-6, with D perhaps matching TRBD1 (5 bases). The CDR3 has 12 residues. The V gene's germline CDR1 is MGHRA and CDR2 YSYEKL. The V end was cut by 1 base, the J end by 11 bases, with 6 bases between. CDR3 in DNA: TGCGCCAGCAGCCAAGGGACAACACCCCTCCACTTT. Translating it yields CASSQGTTPLHF.

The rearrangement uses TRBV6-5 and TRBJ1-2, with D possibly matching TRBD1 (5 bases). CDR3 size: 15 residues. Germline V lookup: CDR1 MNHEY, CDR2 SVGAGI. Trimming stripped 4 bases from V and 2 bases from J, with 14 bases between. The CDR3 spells CASSSRRQTNYGYTF. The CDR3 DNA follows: TGTGCCAGCAGTTCACGTCGACAGACAAACTATGGCTACACCTTC.

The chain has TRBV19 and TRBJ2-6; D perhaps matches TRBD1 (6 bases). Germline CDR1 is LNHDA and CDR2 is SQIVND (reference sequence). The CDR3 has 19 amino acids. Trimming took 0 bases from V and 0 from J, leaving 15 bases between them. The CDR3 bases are TGTGCCAGTAGTATAGACTTTGGACAGCGGCGCTCTGGGGCCAACGTCCTGACTTTC. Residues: CASSIDFGQRRSGANVLTF.

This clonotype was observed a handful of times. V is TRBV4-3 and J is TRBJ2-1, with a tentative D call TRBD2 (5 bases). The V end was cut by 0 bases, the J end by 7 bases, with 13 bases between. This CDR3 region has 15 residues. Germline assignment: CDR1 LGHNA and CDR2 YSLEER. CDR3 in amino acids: CASSQDPGSGNEQFF. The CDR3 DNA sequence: TGCGCCAGCAGCCAAGATCCGGGGTCAGGTAATGAGCAGTTCTTC.

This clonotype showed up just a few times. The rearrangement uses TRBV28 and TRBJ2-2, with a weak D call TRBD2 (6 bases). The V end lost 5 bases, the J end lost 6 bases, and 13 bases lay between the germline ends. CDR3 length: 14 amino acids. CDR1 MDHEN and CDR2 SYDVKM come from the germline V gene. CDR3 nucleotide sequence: TGTGCCAGCAGTGCCCCTACTAGCTCCGGGGAGCTGTTTTTT. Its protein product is CASSAPTSSGELFF.

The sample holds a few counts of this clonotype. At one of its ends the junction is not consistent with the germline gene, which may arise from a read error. For the CDR3, the DNA is TGTGCCAGCAGCTTAGGCCTAATGGGCAACACAGACTTC. Its protein is CASSLGLMGNTDF. This chain uses TRBV13 with TRBJ1-2; D not certain. The CDR3 has 13 amino acids. The germline V gene has CDR1 PRHDT and CDR2 FYEKMQ (reference sequence). The full variable domain, rest sourced from reference TRBV13 and TRBJ1-2, is AAGVIQSPRHLIKEKRETATLKCYPIPRHDTVYWYQQGPGQDPQFLISFYEKMQSDKGSIPDRFSAQQFSDYHSELNMSSLELGDSALYFCASSLGLMGNTDFGSGTRLTVV.

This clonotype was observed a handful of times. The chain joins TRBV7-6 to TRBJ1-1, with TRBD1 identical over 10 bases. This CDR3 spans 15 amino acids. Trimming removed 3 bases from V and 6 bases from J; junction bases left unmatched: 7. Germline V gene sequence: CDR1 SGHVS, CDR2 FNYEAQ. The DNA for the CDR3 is TGTGCCAGCAGCTTCGGGACAGGGGTGGGAGCTGAAGCTTTCTTT. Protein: CASSFGTGVGAEAFF.

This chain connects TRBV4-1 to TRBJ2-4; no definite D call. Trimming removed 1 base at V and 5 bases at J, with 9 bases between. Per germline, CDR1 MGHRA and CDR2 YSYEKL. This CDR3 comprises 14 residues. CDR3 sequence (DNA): TGCGCCAGCAGCCAAGCGGGTGGGGAAAACATTCAGTACTTC. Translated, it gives CASSQAGGENIQYF.

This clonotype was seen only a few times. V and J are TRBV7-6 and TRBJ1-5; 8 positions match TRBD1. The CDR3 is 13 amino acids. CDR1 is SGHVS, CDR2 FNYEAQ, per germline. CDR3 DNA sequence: TGTGCTATCGGACAGGGTCCAAATCAGCCCCAGCATTTT. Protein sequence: CAIGQGPNQPQHF. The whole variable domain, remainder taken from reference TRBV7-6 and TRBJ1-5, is GAGVSQSPRYKVTKRGQDVALRCDPISGHVSLYWYRQALGQGPEFLTYFNYEAQQDKSGLPNDRFSAERPEGSISTLTIQRTEQRDSAMYRCAIGQGPNQPQHFGDGTRLSIL.

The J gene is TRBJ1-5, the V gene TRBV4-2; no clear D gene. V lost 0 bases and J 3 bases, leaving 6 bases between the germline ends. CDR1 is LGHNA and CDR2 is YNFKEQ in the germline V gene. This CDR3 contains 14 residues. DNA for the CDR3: TGTGCCAGCAGCCAAGATTACGCCAATCAGCCCCAGCATTTT. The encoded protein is CASSQDYANQPQHF.